Sequencing of this T cell receptor beta chain was carried out in a study of blood T cell repertoires in COVID-19. Between the trimmed V and J ends, which lost 5 bases and 5 bases, there was a span of 12 bases. CDR1 is MNHEY, CDR2 SVGAGI, per germline. The CDR3 loop spans 14 amino acids. Profiling relied on immunoSEQ multiplex PCR, and the TCRdb table lists in-frame clones only, not all of them. The sample has 200,000 or so clones; just under 90% are singletons. V and J are TRBV6-5 and TRBJ2-2; tentatively, D is TRBD1 (6 bases). This clonotype originated in a man younger than 40 with COVID-19, enrolled during active disease. The specimen was peripheral blood. DNA for the CDR3: TGTGCCAGCAGTACCGGGACACATACCGGGGAGCTGTTTTTT. Its protein product is CASSTGTHTGELFF.